Listed below are T cell receptor beta chains from one sample, sequenced in a study of shared clonotypes between healthy human individuals. The table came from immunoSEQ multiplex PCR; TCRdb's copy has only in-frame clones and leaves some out. This table holds approximately 2,200,000 clones, 90% to 95% found once. Sample: naive CD8+ T cells from PBMCs. These receptors came from a man in his late teens or twenties in good health. Some clones in this sample may be carry-over from other donors' samples. CDR3s include the opening cysteine and the closing phenylalanine or tryptophan. A D gene is named only where the DNA matches it firmly. Expanded clones get a size class; other rows say once, few or many, or leave the size out.

d_call j_call clone_size cdr3_length v_call cdr3_aa cdr3_nt
- TRBJ2-7 - 14 TRBV28 CASKEAPDSYEQYF TGTGCCAGCAAGGAAGCCCCGGATTCCTACGAGCAGTACTTC
- TRBJ1-6 - 13 TRBV28 CASSLTLNSPLHF TGTGCCAGCAGTTTGACCCTAAATTCACCCCTCCACTTT
- TRBJ2-7 - 13 TRBV19 CASSMGQAYEQYF TGTGCCAGTAGTATGGGTCAGGCCTACGAGCAGTACTTC
TRBD2 TRBJ2-1 - 15 TRBV9 CASSVGAGGDNEQFF TGTGCCAGCAGCGTAGGGGCGGGAGGAGACAATGAGCAGTTCTTC
TRBD1 TRBJ2-7 - 14 TRBV19 CASSRKGAVYEQYF TGTGCCAGTAGCCGAAAGGGGGCAGTGTACGAGCAGTACTTC
- TRBJ1-3 - 17 TRBV4-1 CASSLRGGLVSGNTIYF TGCGCCAGCAGCCTCAGGGGAGGACTTGTCTCTGGAAACACCATATATTTT
- TRBJ2-1 - 17 TRBV4-3 CASSLVEGTSSYNEQFF TGCGCCAGCAGCCTCGTCGAAGGGACAAGCTCCTACAATGAGCAGTTCTTC
TRBD2 TRBJ2-3 - 16 TRBV4-2 CASSPGLATSTDTQYF TGTGCCAGCAGCCCCGGACTAGCGACTAGCACAGATACGCAGTATTTT
- TRBJ1-2 - 13 TRBV7-2 CASSLSSLHGYTF TGTGCCAGCAGCTTAAGCAGCCTCCATGGCTACACCTTC
- TRBJ1-2 - 15 TRBV6-1 CASLTRRQAGYGYTF TGTGCCAGTCTCACCCGAAGACAGGCAGGCTATGGCTACACCTTC
TRBD2 TRBJ2-7 - 15 TRBV27 CASSLSSGTSREQYF TGTGCCAGCAGTTTATCTAGCGGGACGTCCAGAGAGCAGTACTTC
- TRBJ1-5 - 14 TRBV6-5 CASSYGGMGQPQHF TGTGCCAGCAGTTATGGGGGGATGGGTCAGCCCCAGCATTTT
- TRBJ1-5 - 15 TRBV28 CATTEGDHSNQPQHF TGTGCCACCACGGAGGGGGATCATAGCAATCAGCCCCAGCATTTT
TRBD2 TRBJ2-5 - 16 TRBV27 CASRRLAGGIQETQYF TGTGCCAGCAGGCGACTAGCGGGAGGGATCCAAGAGACCCAGTACTTC
- TRBJ1-6 - 16 TRBV7-2 CASSLLEVAYNSPLHF TGTGCCAGCAGCTTATTAGAGGTTGCCTATAATTCACCCCTCCACTTT
- TRBJ2-3 once 14 TRBV18 CASSPGVRTDTQYF TGTGCCAGCTCACCAGGGGTTCGCACAGATACGCAGTATTTT
TRBD2 TRBJ2-2 - 15 TRBV19 CASTSLWGGTGELFF TGTGCCAGTACTTCCCTATGGGGGGGCACCGGGGAGCTGTTTTTT
TRBD2 TRBJ2-3 - 14 TRBV19 CASGTSGPDNTQYF TGTGCCTCAGGAACTAGCGGGCCAGATAATACGCAGTATTTT
TRBD1 TRBJ2-1 - 15 TRBV11-3 CASSPTGGRYNEQFF TGTGCCAGCAGCCCGACAGGGGGCAGGTACAATGAGCAGTTCTTC
TRBD2 TRBJ2-1 - 14 TRBV29-1 CSDIGSGGYNEQFF TGCAGCGACATTGGAAGCGGGGGGTACAATGAGCAGTTCTTC